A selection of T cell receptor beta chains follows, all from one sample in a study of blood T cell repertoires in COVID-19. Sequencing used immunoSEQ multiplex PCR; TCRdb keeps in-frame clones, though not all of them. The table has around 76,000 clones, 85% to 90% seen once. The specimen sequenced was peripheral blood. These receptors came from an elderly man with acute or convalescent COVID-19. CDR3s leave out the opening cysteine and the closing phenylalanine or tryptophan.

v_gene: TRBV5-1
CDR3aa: ASSLAGSAGGQGEQY

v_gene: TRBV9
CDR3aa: ASSVGFSRGNTGELF

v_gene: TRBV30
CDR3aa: AWSYTGLNTEAF

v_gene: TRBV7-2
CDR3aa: ASSVRTGGTASTDTQY

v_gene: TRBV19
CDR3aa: ASSITISGTSGSSIADTQY

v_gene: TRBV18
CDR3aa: ASSLGTGGGEKLF

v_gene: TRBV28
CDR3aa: ASITGQGNTEAF

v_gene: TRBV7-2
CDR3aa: ASSSSTGSSGNTIY

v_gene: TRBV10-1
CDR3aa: ASSETGGSRGKKNEQF

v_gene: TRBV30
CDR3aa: AWSVTHATNEKLF

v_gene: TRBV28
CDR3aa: ASSLPTGEEQY

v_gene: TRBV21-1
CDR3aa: ASNERARPRGELF

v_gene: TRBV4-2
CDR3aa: ASSQGQGPYNEQF

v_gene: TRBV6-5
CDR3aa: ASSYSRTGGEQY

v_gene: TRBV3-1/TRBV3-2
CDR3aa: ASSQDLRQGAGGNIQY

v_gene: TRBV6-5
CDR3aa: ASSLRLAGGYEQY

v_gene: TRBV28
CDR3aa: ASSLTGMRTPSSGYT

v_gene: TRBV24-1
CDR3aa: ATSYKTGETDTQY

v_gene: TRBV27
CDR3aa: ASSSYLDRGASTDTQY

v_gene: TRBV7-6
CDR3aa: ASSLAGPLDYAYNEQF

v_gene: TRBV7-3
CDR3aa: ASRGATLSEAF

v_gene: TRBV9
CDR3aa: ASSVEASGLNEQF

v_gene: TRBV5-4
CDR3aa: ASSWGVGGSSYNEQF

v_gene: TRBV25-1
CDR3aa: ASSESVGGSGAQY

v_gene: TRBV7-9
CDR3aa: ASSLAGQGWGNEQF

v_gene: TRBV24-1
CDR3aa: ATSVPRGTYNEQF

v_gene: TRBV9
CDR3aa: ASSVGIVRPQETQY

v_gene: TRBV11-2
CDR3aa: ASSLNGASGSTDTQY

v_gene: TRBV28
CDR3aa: ASTPTGNNEKLF

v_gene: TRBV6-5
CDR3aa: ASRKTLGGEQY

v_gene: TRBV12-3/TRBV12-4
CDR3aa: ASSFETDTQY

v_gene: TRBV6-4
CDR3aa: ASSVSGLTPLTYNEQF

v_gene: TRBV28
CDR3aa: ASSLLLFATGRNTEAF

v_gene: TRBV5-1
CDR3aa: ASSLIAENTGELF

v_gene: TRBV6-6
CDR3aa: ASSFSGGAPDTQY